This T cell receptor (beta chain) was identified in a study of spatial heterogeneity in lung cancer. Study overall: Tumor-region counts of TCR transcripts tracked strongly with a T cell module score from matched bulk RNA-seq. Each distinct TCR and UMI combination averaged more than ten appearances in raw reads.

Findings of the study overall: Within tumors, counts of expanded alpha and beta TCRs tracked tumor mutation counts. Quantities of ubiquitous and regional expanded TCRs paralleled ubiquitous and regional nonsynonymous mutations, respectively.

This clonotype was seen repeatedly, ten times or more. Its specificity is unknown. This beta chain is an unintended read in a library built for alpha chains; its size means little. Time point defined: sample taken at primary tumor resection. On each TCR cDNA molecule, a unique molecular identifier was present. TCRdb redid the calling of the 5' RACE reads with MiXCR, one entry per CDR3 protein. This table holds about 13,000 distinct CDR3 sequences, just over 5% found once. CDR1 SEHNR and CDR2 FQNEAQ come from the germline V gene (reference sequence). V gave up 7 bases and J gave up 8 bases, with 9 bases separating them. The CDR3 loop spans 11 amino acids.

The chain employs TRBV7-9 and TRBJ2-1, with D tentatively TRBD1 (6 bases). This sequence originates from a male donor with early-stage non-small cell lung cancer. Sequenced material: lung tumor tissue, taken at surgery. The CDR3 DNA sequence: TGTGCCAGCACAGGGGTGGATGAGCAGTTCTTC. Translating gives CASTGVDEQFF.